Each of the 4 T cell receptor beta chains below was sequenced from the same sample in a study of blood T cell repertoires in COVID-19. The data were produced by immunoSEQ multiplex PCR, yet TCRdb's version contains in-frame clones alone and is incomplete. The table shows about 350,000 clones, with 86% occurring only once. Sequenced sample: peripheral blood. The receptors shown here come from a woman aged 60-75 years with COVID-19, enrolled during active disease.

The V gene is TRBV5-4, the J gene TRBJ2-1; 8 bases line up with TRBD1. The CDR3 contains 16 residues. The J segment lost 2 bases and the V segment lost 2 bases, leaving 6 bases of the junction unmatched. Germline values: CDR1 SGHNT, CDR2 YYREEE (reference sequence). As DNA, the CDR3 is TGTGCCAGCAGCTTCCCTCAGGGGGCCGCCTACAATGAGCAGTTCTTC. Translating it yields CASSFPQGAAYNEQFF.

The chain links TRBV11-3 to TRBJ2-7; D is possibly TRBD1 (7 bases). Trimming took off 1 base at V and 11 bases at J, with 18 bases between the two ends. The CDR3 spans 14 residues. Germline V CDR1 and CDR2: SGHNT, YENEEA. CDR3 region: CASSLVTVGGTEYF. The CDR3 DNA is TGTGCCAGCAGCTTAGTAACTGTTGGCGGGACAGAGTACTTC.

V is TRBV5-1 and J is TRBJ2-7, with TRBD1 identical over 8 bases. CDR3 size: 14 residues. The V gene's germline CDR1 is SGHRS and CDR2 YFSETQ. J lost 3 bases, V lost 4 bases, and 6 bases had no gene match. CDR3 nucleotides: TGCGCCAGCAGCACCGGACAGGGACACTACGAGCAGTACTTC. It yields the protein CASSTGQGHYEQYF.

The chain carries TRBV10-3 and TRBJ2-1; 7 positions match TRBD1. With 4 bases clipped from V and 8 bases from J, the junction kept 14 bases outside the gene matches. CDR3 length: 16 amino acids. Germline V gene data show CDR1 as ENHRY and CDR2 as SYGVKD. The CDR3 here is CAISGPSWQGDDEQFF. Written as DNA, the CDR3 is TGTGCCATCAGTGGACCGTCGTGGCAGGGGGACGATGAGCAGTTCTTC.